These 20 T cell receptor beta chains came from one sample sequenced in a study of OX40 agonist ivuxolimab in advanced cancers. The library was prepared using the immunoSEQ multiplex PCR assay. The immuneACCESS repertoire file appears here via TCRdb, limited to in-frame rearrangements. These files lack a portion of the clones; in checked studies, under half of the deficit traces to unresolved V genes, and the cause of the others is not known. Counted in this sample were tens of thousands of clones; more than 80% of them appeared once. Around 1.9% of the sample is taken by the ten largest. The sequenced sample was CD4+ or CD8+ T cells sorted from blood, obtained in a trial of the OX40 agonist ivuxolimab. The receptor set was obtained from an adult with an advanced solid tumor such as melanoma, head and neck, liver or kidney cancer.

V gene TRBV10-3 combines with J gene TRBJ1-2; TRBD1 matches at 9 bases. The trim removed 4 bases at V and 6 bases at J, leaving 9 bases unmatched. CDR1 and CDR2 from the germline V gene are ENHRY and SYGVKD. The CDR3 contains 15 residues. The DNA for the CDR3 is TGTGCCATCAGTGGAGCGGGACAGGGTCGGGATGGCTACACCTTC. Translated: CAISGAGQGRDGYTF.

The chain recombines TRBV28 with TRBJ1-3, with a tentative D call TRBD1 (5 bases). The V gene's germline CDR1 is MDHEN and CDR2 SYDVKM. V gave up 8 bases and J gave up 12 bases, with 20 bases separating them. The length of the CDR3 is 13 residues. CDR3 nucleotides: TGTGCCAGCTATGAATGGGGGGGAGTGCACATATATTTT. It translates to CASYEWGGVHIYF.

This clone was counted only a few times. The gene calls are TRBV27 and TRBJ1-5; no firm D call. The V and J ends lost 3 bases and 7 bases respectively, with 7 bases between them. CDR3 length: 12 amino acids. The V gene's germline CDR1 is MNHEY and CDR2 SMNVEV (reference sequence). In DNA, the CDR3 is TGTGCCAGCAGTTTTGAAGGCCAGCCCCAGCATTTT. This gives the protein CASSFEGQPQHF.

This chain uses TRBV19 with TRBJ2-2; D possibly corresponds to TRBD1 (5 bases). Germline V lookup: CDR1 LNHDA, CDR2 SQIVND (reference sequence). This CDR3 comprises 11 residues. The V gene lost 9 bases and the J gene lost 7 bases, with 9 bases spanning the gap. The CDR3 here is CASIRGGELFF. In DNA form, the CDR3 reads TGTGCCAGCATAAGGGGCGGGGAGCTGTTTTTT.

This clone was picked up one time. J is TRBJ2-2 and V is TRBV28, with TRBD1 matching 7 bases. This CDR3 is built from 16 residues. Germline CDR1 reads MDHEN; CDR2 reads SYDVKM. Unmatched junction bases numbered 11, after V lost 7 bases and J lost 3 bases. The CDR3 nucleotides are TGTGCCAGCAACAACCCCGGACAGGTATACACCGGGGAGCTGTTTTTT. Its translation is CASNNPGQVYTGELFF.

This clone was observed a handful of times. The gene calls are TRBV6-1 and TRBJ1-4; 8 bases line up with TRBD1. Germline lookup yields CDR1 MNHNS and CDR2 SASEGT. V lost 5 bases, J lost 8 bases, and 10 bases stayed unmatched. The CDR3 length is 15 residues. CDR3 amino acids: CASSPLQGVGEKLFF. The CDR3 DNA is TGTGCCAGCAGTCCTCTACAGGGGGTAGGAGAAAAACTGTTTTTT.

The V gene is TRBV30, the J gene TRBJ2-3; D unclear. The ends were cut back, 1 base at V and 2 bases at J, with 10 bases in the middle. CDR3 length equals 14 residues. CDR1 is GTSNPN and CDR2 is SVGIG in the germline V gene (reference sequence). As DNA, the CDR3 is TGTGCCTGGAGTGGACTGGGTTTCACAGATACGCAGTATTTT. The encoded protein is CAWSGLGFTDTQYF. The full variable domain, completed using reference TRBV30 and TRBJ2-3, is SQTIHQWPATLVQPVGSPLSLECTVEGTSNPNLYWYRQAAGRGLQLLFYSVGIGQISSEVPQNLSASRPQDRQFILSSKKLLLSDSGFYLCAWSGLGFTDTQYFGPGTRLTVL.

This clone was observed a few times. This sequence joins TRBV15 and TRBJ1-3; no firm D call. The V gene's germline CDR1 is LNHNV and CDR2 YYDKDF (reference sequence). The CDR3 length is 13 residues. V was shortened by 1 base and J by 4 bases, with 5 bases between the two germline ends. This chain's CDR3 is CATSRGPGNTIYF. CDR3 sequence (DNA): TGTGCCACCAGCAGAGGGCCCGGAAACACCATATATTTT.

This chain links TRBV19 with TRBJ1-5, with a tentative D call TRBD1 (6 bases). The CDR3 length is 14 residues. Germline CDR1 and CDR2: LNHDA and SQIVND (reference sequence). The V end was cut by 5 bases, the J end by 7 bases, with 15 bases between. The CDR3 DNA reads as TGTGCCAGTAGTCGCGACAGGCAGGCCCAGCCCCAGCATTTT. Its protein is CASSRDRQAQPQHF.

This chain connects TRBV25-1 to TRBJ1-3; D unresolved. V was trimmed by 6 bases and J by 3 bases, leaving 15 bases between them. Germline V gene lookup returns CDR1 MGHDK and CDR2 SYGVNS. This CDR3 spans 15 amino acids. The CDR3 bases are TGTGCCAGCAGGTCTCGGGCTTCAATTGGAAACACCATATATTTT. Its protein product is CASRSRASIGNTIYF.

V and J are TRBV11-3 and TRBJ2-1; D is ambiguous. CDR1 and CDR2 from the germline V gene are SGHNT and YENEEA. The CDR3 extends over 14 amino acids. V dropped 1 base and J dropped 7 bases, with 11 bases sitting between them. DNA of the CDR3: TGTGCCAGCAGCTTAGTTGGGGTGTTGAATGAGCAGTTCTTC. It is translated as CASSLVGVLNEQFF.

The table lists this clone with a count of one. The V call is TRBV6-5, the J call TRBJ1-1; 9 nucleotides agree with TRBD1. With 6 bases clipped from V and 0 bases from J, the junction kept 5 bases outside the gene matches. Germline CDR1 and CDR2: MNHEY and SVGAGI. The CDR3 is made up of 15 amino acids. The CDR3 DNA is TGTGCCAGCAGCCCTGGGACAGGGCTGAACACTGAAGCTTTCTTT. Encoded protein: CASSPGTGLNTEAFF.

V usage is TRBV6-6 and J usage is TRBJ2-7; the D gene is possibly TRBD1 (6 bases). Between the trimmed V and J ends, which lost 6 bases and 3 bases, there was a span of 9 bases. CDR1 and CDR2 from the germline V gene are MNHNY and SVGAGI (reference sequence). The CDR3 is 12 residues long. The CDR3, as DNA: TGTGCCAGCAGCCAACAGGGCTACGAGCAGTACTTC. Encoded protein: CASSQQGYEQYF.

The chain links TRBV7-9 to TRBJ1-2; the D gene is possibly TRBD1 (5 bases). Trimming removed 5 bases at V and 6 bases at J, with 10 bases between. CDR1 is SEHNR and CDR2 is FQNEAQ in the germline V gene (reference sequence). CDR3 length: 12 amino acids. CDR3 nucleotide sequence: TGTGCCAGCAGCGGGGGACTCCATGGCTACACCTTC. As protein: CASSGGLHGYTF.

This chain joins TRBV27 and TRBJ2-2; 9 nucleotides align to TRBD1. The V gene's germline CDR1 is MNHEY and CDR2 SMNVEV (reference sequence). This CDR3 contains 14 residues. V shed 5 bases, J shed 9 bases, and the junction held 7 bases outside the gene matches. CDR3: CASSPGQGDRELFF. CDR3 in DNA: TGTGCCAGCAGTCCGGGACAGGGCGACCGGGAGCTGTTTTTT.

J is TRBJ1-1 and V is TRBV19; no firm D call. The V and J ends lost 4 bases and 1 base respectively, with 13 bases between them. This CDR3 is built from 15 residues. Germline CDR1 is LNHDA and CDR2 is SQIVND (reference sequence). The chain's CDR3 is CASSTAVGGNTEAFF. DNA of the CDR3: TGTGCCAGTAGTACAGCGGTGGGTGGGAACACTGAAGCTTTCTTT.

The V gene is TRBV6-1, the J gene TRBJ1-1; D may be TRBD1 (5 bases). The CDR3 has 15 residues. CDR1 and CDR2 from the germline V gene are MNHNS and SASEGT. The germline V and J ends were trimmed by 2 bases and 3 bases, with 13 bases remaining between them. The CDR3 region has the DNA TGTGCCAGCAGTGAATTTAGGGGATCCTACACTGAAGCTTTCTTT. Its protein is CASSEFRGSYTEAFF.

As DNA, the CDR3 is TGTGCCAGCAGCGCGGATAAGGACAGCTGGCTGCCGGAGCAGTACTTC. This gives the protein CASSADKDSWLPEQYF. J is TRBJ2-7 and V is TRBV5-6; possibly TRBD1 for D (6 bases). This CDR3 has 16 amino acids. V lost 4 bases and J lost 7, with 24 bases in between. CDR1 SGHDT and CDR2 YYEEEE come from the germline V gene.

The rearrangement joins TRBV5-4 to TRBJ2-2, with TRBD2 as a possible D gene (6 bases). V shed 2 bases and J shed 0 bases, with 17 bases lying between them. CDR3 length equals 18 residues. Per germline, CDR1 SGHNT and CDR2 YYREEE (reference sequence). The CDR3 reads CASSFPAGTDTNTGELFF. In DNA form, the CDR3 reads TGTGCCAGCAGCTTCCCTGCCGGGACTGACACGAACACCGGGGAGCTGTTTTTT.

The CDR3 loop is CASSLKASVSYNEQFF. The DNA for the CDR3 is TGTGCCAGCAGTTTAAAGGCTAGCGTCTCCTACAATGAGCAGTTCTTC. The V call is TRBV28, the J call TRBJ2-1; D may be TRBD2 (6 bases). The CDR3 totals 16 residues. The V end was cut by 2 bases, the J end by 0 bases, with 11 bases between. CDR1 is MDHEN and CDR2 is SYDVKM in the germline V gene.